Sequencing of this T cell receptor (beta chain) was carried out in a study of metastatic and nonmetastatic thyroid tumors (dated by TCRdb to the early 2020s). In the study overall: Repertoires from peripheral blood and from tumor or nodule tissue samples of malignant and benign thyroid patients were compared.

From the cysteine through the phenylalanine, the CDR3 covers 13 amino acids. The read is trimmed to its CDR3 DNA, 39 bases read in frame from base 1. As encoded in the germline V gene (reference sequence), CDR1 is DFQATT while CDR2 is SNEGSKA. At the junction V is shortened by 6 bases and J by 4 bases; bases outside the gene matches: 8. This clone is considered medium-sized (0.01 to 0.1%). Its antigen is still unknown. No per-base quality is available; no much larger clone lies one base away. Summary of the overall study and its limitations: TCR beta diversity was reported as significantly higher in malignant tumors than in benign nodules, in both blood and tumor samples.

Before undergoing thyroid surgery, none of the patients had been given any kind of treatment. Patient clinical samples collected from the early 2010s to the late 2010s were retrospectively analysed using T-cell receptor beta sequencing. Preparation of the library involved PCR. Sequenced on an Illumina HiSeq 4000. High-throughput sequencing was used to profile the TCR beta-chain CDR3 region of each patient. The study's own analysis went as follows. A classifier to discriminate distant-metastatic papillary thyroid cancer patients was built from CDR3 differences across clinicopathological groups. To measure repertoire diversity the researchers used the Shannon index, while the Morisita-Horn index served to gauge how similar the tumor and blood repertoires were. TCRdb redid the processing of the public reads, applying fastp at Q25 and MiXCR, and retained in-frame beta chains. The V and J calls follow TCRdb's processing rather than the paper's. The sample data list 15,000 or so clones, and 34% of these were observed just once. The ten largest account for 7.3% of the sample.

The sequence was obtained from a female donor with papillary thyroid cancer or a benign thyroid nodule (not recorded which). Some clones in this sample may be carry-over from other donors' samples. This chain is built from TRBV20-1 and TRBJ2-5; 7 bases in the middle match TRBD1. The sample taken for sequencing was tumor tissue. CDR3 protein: CSATTGEGETQYF. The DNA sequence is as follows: TGCAGTGCCACAACAGGGGAAGGAGAGACCCAGTACTTC.